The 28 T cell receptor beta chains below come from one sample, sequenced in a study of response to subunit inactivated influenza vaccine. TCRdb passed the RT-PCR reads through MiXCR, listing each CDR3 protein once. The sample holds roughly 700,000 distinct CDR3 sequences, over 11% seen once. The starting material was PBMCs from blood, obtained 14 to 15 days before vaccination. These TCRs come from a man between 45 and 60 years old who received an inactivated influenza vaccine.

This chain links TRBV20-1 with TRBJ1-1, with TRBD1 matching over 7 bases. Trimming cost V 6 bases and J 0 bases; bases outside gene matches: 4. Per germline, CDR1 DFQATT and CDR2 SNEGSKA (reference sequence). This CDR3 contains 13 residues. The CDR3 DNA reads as TGCAGTGCAGGGACAGAATTGAACACTGAAGCTTTCTTT. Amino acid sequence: CSAGTELNTEAFF.

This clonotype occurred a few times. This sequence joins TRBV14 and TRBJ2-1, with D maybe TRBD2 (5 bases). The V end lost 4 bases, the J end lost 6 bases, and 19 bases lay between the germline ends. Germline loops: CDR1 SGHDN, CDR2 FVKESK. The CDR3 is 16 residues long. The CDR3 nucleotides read TGTGCCAGCAGCCTCTCCGGGATAAAGGGCACCAATGAGCAGTTCTTC. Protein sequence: CASSLSGIKGTNEQFF. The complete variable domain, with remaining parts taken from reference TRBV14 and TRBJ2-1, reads EAGVTQFPSHSVIEKGQTVTLRCDPISGHDNLYWYRRVMGKEIKFLLHFVKESKQDESGMPNNRFLAERTGGTYSTLKVQPAELEDSGVYFCASSLSGIKGTNEQFFGPGTRLTVL.

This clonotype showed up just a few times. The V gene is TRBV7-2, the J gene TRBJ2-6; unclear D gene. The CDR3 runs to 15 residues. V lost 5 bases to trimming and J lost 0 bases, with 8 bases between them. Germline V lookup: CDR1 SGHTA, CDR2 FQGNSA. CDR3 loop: CASSPQTSGANVLTF. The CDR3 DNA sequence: TGTGCCAGCAGCCCACAGACCTCTGGGGCCAACGTCCTGACTTTC.

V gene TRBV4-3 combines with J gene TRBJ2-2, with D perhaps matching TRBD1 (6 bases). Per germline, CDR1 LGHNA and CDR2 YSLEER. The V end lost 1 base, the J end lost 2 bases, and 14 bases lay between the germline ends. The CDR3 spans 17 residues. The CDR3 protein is CASSQAPTGPNTGELFF. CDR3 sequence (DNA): TGCGCCAGCAGCCAAGCTCCGACAGGACCTAACACCGGGGAGCTGTTTTTT.

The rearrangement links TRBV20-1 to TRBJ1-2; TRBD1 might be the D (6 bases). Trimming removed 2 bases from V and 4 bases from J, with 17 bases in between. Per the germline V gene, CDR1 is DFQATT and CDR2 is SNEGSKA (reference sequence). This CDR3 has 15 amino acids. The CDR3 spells CSARRFGGGIYGYTF. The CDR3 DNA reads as TGCAGTGCTAGAAGGTTCGGGGGCGGAATCTATGGCTACACCTTC.

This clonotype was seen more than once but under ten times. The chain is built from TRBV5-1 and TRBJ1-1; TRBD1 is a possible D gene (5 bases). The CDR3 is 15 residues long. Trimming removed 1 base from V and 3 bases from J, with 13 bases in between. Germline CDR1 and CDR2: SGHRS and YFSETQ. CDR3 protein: CASSLRVGEDTEAFF. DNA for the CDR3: TGCGCCAGCAGCTTGCGTGTAGGGGAGGACACTGAAGCTTTCTTT.

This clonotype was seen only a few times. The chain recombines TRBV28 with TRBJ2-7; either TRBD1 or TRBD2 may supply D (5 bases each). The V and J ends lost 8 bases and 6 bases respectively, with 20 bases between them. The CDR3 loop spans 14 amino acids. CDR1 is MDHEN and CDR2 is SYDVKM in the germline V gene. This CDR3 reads CASQISAGTLEQYF. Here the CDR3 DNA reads TGTGCCAGCCAAATATCCGCAGGGACCCTCGAGCAGTACTTC. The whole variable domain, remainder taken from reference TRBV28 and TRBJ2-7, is DVKVTQSSRYLVKRTGEKVFLECVQDMDHENMFWYRQDPGLGLRLIYFSYDVKMKEKGDIPEGYSVSREKKERFSLILESASTNQTSMYLCASQISAGTLEQYFGPGTRLTVT.

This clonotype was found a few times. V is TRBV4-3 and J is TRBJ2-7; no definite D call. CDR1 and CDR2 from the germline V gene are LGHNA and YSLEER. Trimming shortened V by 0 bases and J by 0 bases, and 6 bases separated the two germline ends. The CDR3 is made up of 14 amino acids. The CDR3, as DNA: TGCGCCAGCAGCCAAGATATAGTCTCCTACGAGCAGTACTTC. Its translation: CASSQDIVSYEQYF.

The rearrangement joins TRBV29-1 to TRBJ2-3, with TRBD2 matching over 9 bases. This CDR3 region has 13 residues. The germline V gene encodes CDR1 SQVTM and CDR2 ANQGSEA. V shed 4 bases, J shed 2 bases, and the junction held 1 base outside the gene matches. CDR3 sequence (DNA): TGCAGCGTTGGCGGGAGGGCCACAGATACGCAGTATTTT. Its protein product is CSVGGRATDTQYF.

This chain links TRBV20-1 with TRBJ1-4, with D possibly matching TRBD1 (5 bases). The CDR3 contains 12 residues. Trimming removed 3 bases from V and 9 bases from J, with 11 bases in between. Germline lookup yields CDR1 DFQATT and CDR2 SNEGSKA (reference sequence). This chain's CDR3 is CSASAGTQKLFF. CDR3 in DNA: TGCAGTGCTAGCGCCGGGACCCAAAAACTGTTTTTT.

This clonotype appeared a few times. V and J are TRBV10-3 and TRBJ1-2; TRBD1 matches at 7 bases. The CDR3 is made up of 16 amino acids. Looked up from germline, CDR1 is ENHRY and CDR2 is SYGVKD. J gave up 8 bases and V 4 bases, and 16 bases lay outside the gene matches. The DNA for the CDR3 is TGTGCCATCAGTGCCCCCCAGGGTAAGGGGGCCCAGGGCTACACCTTC. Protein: CAISAPQGKGAQGYTF.

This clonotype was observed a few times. The CDR3 DNA is TGTGCCAGCAAAGACAGGGGGAATGAAAAACTGTTTTTT. It yields the protein CASKDRGNEKLFF. The gene calls are TRBV28 and TRBJ1-4; 9 positions match TRBD1. J gave up 5 bases and V 7 bases, and 2 bases lay outside the gene matches. This CDR3 is built from 13 residues. Germline V gene lookup returns CDR1 MDHEN and CDR2 SYDVKM.

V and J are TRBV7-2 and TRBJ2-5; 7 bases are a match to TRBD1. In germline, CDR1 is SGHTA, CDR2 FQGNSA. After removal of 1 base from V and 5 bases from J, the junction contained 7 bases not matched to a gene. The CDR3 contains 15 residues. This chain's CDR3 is CASSLGVGGRETQYF. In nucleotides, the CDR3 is TGTGCCAGCAGCTTAGGGGTAGGGGGCCGCGAGACCCAGTACTTC.

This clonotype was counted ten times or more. As DNA, the CDR3 is TGTGCCAGCAGCCCCCGACCTGTATTCGGGAATTGGGCCGGGGAGCTGTTTTTT. Encoded protein: CASSPRPVFGNWAGELFF. The chain employs TRBV9 and TRBJ2-2, with D possibly being TRBD2 (5 bases). Germline lookup yields CDR1 SGDLS and CDR2 YYNGEE. The length of the CDR3 is 18 residues. Trimming shortened V by 4 bases and J by 6 bases, and 25 bases separated the two germline ends.

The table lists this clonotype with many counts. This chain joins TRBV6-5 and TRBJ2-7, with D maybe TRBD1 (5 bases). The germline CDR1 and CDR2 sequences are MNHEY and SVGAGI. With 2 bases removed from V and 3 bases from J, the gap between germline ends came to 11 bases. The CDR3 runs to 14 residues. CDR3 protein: CASSYVAGNYEQYF. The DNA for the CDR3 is TGTGCCAGCAGTTACGTTGCAGGGAACTACGAGCAGTACTTC.

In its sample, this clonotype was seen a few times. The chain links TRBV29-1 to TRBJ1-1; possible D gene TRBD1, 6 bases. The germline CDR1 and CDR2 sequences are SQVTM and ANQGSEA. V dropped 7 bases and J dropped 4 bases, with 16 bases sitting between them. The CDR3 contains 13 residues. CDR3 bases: TGCAGCGCAATACAGGGAGGTGGCACTGAAGCTTTCTTT. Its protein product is CSAIQGGGTEAFF.

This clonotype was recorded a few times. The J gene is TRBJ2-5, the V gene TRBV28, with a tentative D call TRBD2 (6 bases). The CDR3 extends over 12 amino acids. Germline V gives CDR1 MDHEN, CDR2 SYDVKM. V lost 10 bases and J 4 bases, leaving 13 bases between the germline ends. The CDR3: CATYGGVETQYF. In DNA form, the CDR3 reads TGTGCCACTTACGGGGGAGTAGAGACCCAGTACTTC.

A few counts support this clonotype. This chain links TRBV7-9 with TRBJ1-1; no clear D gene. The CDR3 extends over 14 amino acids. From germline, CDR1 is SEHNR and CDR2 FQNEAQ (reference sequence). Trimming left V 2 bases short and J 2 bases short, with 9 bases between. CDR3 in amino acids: CASSLITVNTEAFF. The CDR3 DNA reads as TGTGCCAGCAGCTTAATAACAGTAAACACTGAAGCTTTCTTT.

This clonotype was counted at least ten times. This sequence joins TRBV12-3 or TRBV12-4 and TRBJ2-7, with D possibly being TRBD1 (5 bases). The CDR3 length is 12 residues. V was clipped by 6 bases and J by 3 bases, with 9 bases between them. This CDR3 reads CASSYRYYEQYF. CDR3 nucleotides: TGTGCCAGCAGCTACAGGTACTACGAGCAGTACTTC.

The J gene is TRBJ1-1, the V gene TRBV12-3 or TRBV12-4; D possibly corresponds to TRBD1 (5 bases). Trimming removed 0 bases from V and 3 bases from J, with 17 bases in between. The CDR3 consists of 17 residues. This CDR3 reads CASSLAPSPGWDTEAFF. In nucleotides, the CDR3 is TGTGCCAGCAGTTTAGCCCCATCCCCAGGGTGGGACACTGAAGCTTTCTTT.

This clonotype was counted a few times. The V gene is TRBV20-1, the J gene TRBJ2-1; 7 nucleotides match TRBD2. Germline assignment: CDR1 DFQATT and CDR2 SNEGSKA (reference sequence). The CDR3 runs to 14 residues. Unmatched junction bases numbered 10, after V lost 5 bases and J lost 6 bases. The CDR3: CSARGAGVVNEQFF. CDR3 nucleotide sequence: TGCAGTGCTCGAGGTGCGGGAGTGGTCAATGAGCAGTTCTTC.

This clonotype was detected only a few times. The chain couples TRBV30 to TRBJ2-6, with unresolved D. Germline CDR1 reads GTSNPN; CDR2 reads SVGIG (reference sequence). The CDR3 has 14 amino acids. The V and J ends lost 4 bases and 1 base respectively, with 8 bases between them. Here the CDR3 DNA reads TGTGCCTGGATTCCTTTGTCTGGGGCCAACGTCCTGACTTTC. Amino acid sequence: CAWIPLSGANVLTF.

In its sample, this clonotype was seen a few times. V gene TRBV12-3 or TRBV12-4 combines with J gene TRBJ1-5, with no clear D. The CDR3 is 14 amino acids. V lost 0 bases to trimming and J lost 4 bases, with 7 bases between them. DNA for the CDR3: TGTGCCAGCAGTTTAGCCCCCCAAAATCAGCCCCAGCATTTT. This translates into CASSLAPQNQPQHF.

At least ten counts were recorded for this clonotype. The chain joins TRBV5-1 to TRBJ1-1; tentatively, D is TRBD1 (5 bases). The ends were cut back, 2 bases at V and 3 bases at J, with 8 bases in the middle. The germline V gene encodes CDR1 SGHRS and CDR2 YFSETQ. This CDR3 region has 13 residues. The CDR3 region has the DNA TGCGCCAGCAGCTTTTGGGGGGACACTGAAGCTTTCTTT. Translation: CASSFWGDTEAFF.

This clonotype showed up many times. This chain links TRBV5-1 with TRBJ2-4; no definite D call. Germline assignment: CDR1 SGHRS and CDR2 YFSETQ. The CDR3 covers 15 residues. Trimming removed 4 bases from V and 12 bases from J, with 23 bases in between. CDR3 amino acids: CASSQGLVTEEAQYF. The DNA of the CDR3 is TGCGCCAGCAGCCAAGGTCTTGTAACGGAAGAAGCTCAGTACTTC.

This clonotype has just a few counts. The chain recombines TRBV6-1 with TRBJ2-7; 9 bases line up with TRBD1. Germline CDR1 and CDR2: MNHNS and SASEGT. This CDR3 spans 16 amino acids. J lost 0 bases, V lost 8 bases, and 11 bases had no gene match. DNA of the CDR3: TGTGCCAGCGGGAAGGACTTACAGGGGGCCTCCTACGAGCAGTACTTC. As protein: CASGKDLQGASYEQYF.

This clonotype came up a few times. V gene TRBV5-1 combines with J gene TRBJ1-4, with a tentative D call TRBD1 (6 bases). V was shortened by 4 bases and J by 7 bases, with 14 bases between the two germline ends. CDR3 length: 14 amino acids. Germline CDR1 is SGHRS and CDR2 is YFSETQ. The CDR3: CASSRGGAGEKLFF. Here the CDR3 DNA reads TGCGCCAGCAGCAGAGGGGGGGCGGGTGAAAAACTGTTTTTT.

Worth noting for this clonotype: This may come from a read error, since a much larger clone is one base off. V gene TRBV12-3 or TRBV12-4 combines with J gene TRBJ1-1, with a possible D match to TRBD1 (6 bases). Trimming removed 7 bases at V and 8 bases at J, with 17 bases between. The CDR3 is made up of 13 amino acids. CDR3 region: CASKGDTFLEAFF. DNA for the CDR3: TGTGCCAGCAAGGGGGACACGTTTCTGGAAGCTTTCTTT.